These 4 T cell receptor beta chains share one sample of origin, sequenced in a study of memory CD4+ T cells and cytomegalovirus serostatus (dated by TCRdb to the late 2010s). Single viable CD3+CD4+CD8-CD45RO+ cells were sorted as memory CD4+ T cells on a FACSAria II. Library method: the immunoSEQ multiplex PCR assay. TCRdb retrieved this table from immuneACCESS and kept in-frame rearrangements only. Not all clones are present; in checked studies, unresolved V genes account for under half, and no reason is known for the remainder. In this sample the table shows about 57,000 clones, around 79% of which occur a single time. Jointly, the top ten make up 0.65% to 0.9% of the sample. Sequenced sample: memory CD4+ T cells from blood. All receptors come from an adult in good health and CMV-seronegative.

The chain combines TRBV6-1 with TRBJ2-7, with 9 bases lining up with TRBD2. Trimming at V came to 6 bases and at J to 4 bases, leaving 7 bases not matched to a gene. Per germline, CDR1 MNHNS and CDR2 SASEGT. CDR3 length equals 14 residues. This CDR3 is CASRVAGVEYEQYF. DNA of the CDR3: TGTGCCAGCAGGGTAGCGGGAGTCGAGTACGAGCAGTACTTC.

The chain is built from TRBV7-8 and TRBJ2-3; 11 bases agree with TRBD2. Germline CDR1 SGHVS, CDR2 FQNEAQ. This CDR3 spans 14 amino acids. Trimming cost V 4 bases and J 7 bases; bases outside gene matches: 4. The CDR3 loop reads CASSSTSGRNTQYF. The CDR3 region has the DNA TGTGCCAGCAGCTCTACTAGCGGGAGAAATACGCAGTATTTT.

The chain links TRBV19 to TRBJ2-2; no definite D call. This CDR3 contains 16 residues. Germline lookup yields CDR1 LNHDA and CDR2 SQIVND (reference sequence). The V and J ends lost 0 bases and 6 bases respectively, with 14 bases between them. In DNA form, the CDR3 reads TGTGCCAGTAGTATAGATCCAAGGGCAGGCGCCGGGGAGCTGTTTTTT. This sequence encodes CASSIDPRAGAGELFF.

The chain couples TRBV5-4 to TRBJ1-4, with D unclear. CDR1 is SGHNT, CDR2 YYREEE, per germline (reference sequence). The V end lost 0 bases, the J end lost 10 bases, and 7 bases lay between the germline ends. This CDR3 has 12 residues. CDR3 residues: CASSLVSGKLFF. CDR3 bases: TGTGCCAGCAGCTTGGTATCCGGAAAACTGTTTTTT.